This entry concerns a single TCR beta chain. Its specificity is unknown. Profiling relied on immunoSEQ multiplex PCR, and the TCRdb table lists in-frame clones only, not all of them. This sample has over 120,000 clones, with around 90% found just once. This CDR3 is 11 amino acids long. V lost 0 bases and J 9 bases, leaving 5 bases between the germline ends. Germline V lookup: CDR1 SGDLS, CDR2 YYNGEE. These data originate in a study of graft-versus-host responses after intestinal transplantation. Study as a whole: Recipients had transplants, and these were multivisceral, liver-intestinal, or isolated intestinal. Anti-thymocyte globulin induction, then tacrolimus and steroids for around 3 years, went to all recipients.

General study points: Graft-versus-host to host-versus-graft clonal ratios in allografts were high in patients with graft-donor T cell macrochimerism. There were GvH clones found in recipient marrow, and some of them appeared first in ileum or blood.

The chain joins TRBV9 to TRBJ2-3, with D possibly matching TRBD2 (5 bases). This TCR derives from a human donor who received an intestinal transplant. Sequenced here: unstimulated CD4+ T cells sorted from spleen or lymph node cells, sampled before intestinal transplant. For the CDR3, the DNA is TGTGCCAGCAGCGTAGCGGGAACGCAGTATTTT. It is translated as CASSVAGTQYF.